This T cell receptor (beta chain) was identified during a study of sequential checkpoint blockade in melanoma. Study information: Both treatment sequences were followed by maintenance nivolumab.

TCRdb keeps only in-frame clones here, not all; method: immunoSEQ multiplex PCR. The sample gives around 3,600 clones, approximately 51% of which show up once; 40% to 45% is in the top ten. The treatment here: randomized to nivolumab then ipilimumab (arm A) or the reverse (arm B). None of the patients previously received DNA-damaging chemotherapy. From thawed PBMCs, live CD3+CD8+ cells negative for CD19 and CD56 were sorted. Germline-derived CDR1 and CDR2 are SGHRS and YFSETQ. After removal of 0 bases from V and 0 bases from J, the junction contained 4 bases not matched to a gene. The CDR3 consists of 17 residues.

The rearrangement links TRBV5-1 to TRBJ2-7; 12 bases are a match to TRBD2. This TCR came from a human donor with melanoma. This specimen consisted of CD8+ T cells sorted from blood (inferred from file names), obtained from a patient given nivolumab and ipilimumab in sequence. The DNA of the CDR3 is TGCGCCAGCAGCTTGGGACGGACTAGCGGGATCTCCTACGAGCAGTACTTC. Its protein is CASSLGRTSGISYEQYF.